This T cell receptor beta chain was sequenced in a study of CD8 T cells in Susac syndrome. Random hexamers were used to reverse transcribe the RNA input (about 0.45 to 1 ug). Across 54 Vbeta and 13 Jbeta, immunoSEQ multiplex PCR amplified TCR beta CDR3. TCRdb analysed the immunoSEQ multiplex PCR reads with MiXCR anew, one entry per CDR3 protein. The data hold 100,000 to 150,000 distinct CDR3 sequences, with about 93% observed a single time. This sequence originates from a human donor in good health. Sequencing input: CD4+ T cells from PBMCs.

CDR3 DNA sequence: TGTGCCACCAGCAGAGAGGTTACGGCCACCTACGAGCAGTACTTC. This translates into CATSREVTATYEQYF. The V gene is TRBV15, the J gene TRBJ2-7; D is undetermined. The CDR3 extends over 15 amino acids. Germline V gene sequence: CDR1 LNHNV, CDR2 YYDKDF (reference sequence). V lost 0 bases to trimming and J lost 2 bases, with 11 bases between them.